This passage covers 6 T cell receptor beta chains from one sample sequenced in a study of beta chain features in type 1 diabetes. Sequencing targeted expressed TCRB transcripts, as all isolated RNA had been reverse transcribed. The assay was immunoSEQ multiplex PCR, and TCRdb's table has in-frame clones only and misses some. The repertoire holds roughly 300,000 clones, with roughly 13% as singletons. Their antigen targets remain unknown. Whole-study findings and limits: In every one of the four CD4+ subsets, TCRB CDR3s were moderately but significantly shorter in Type 1 diabetes patients.

The source material was naive CD4+ T cells from blood. These receptors all stem from a man aged 30 to 39 with type 1 diabetes.

The chain recombines TRBV14 with TRBJ2-4, with TRBD2 identical over 10 bases. The length of the CDR3 is 17 residues. Germline V gives CDR1 SGHDN, CDR2 FVKESK. J gave up 0 bases and V 4 bases, and 6 bases lay outside the gene matches. In DNA form, the CDR3 reads TGTGCCAGCAGCCGACTAGCGGGCTCTTTAGCCAAAAACATTCAGTACTTC. Protein sequence: CASSRLAGSLAKNIQYF.

This clone has only a few counts. J is TRBJ1-5 and V is TRBV30; D is ambiguous. The length of the CDR3 is 15 residues. Trimming left V 0 bases short and J 6 bases short, with 15 bases between. Germline lookup yields CDR1 GTSNPN and CDR2 SVGIG (reference sequence). CDR3 residues: CAWSVLLGGGQPQHF. The CDR3 coding sequence is TGTGCCTGGAGTGTACTATTGGGAGGAGGTCAGCCCCAGCATTTT. The variable domain in full, completed from reference TRBV30 and TRBJ1-5, reads SQTIHQWPATLVQPVGSPLSLECTVEGTSNPNLYWYRQAAGRGLQLLFYSVGIGQISSEVPQNLSASRPQDRQFILSSKKLLLSDSGFYLCAWSVLLGGGQPQHFGDGTRLSIL.

The chain uses TRBV5-1 and TRBJ2-5, with 7 bases matching TRBD2. This CDR3 has 13 residues. The ends lost 4 bases at V and 3 bases at J; junction bases unmatched: 3. Germline-derived CDR1 and CDR2 are SGHRS and YFSETQ. The CDR3 region is CASSISGEETQYF. The DNA for the CDR3 is TGCGCCAGCAGCATAAGCGGGGAAGAGACCCAGTACTTC.

This clone was counted a few times. The rearrangement uses TRBV6-6 and TRBJ2-7; TRBD2 matches 12 bases. The CDR3 has 14 residues. Trimming removed 6 bases from V and 3 bases from J; junction bases left unmatched: 3. The germline V gene encodes CDR1 MNHNY and CDR2 SVGAGI (reference sequence). CDR3 sequence (DNA): TGTGCCAGCAGCCGACTAGCGGGGGACTACGAGCAGTACTTC. Amino acids: CASSRLAGDYEQYF.

The chain combines TRBV7-2 with TRBJ1-5, with no clear D. The CDR3 has 16 amino acids. The V gene lost 5 bases and the J gene lost 1 base, with 15 bases spanning the gap. Germline CDR1 and CDR2: SGHTA and FQGNSA. CDR3 nucleotides: TGTGCCAGCAGCCCCCGGACGGGAATGAGCAATCAGCCCCAGCATTTT. It specifies CASSPRTGMSNQPQHF.

This clone turned up a few times. The rearrangement uses TRBV2 and TRBJ1-5, with 9 bases that match TRBD1. The CDR3 covers 15 residues. The V gene end was trimmed by 4 bases and the J gene end by 5 bases; junction bases not matched to a gene: 6. Germline loops: CDR1 SNHLY, CDR2 FYNNEI. The chain's CDR3 is CASSADRGKDQPQHF. CDR3 nucleotide sequence: TGTGCCAGCAGTGCGGACAGGGGAAAGGATCAGCCCCAGCATTTT.